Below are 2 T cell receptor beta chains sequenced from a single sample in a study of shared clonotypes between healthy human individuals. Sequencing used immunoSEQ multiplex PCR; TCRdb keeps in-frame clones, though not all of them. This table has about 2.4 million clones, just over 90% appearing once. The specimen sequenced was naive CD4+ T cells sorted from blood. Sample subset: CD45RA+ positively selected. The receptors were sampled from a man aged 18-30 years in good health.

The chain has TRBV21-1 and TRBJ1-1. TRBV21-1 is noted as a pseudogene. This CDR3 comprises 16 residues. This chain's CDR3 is CASSTPTGTNNTEAFF. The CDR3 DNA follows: TGTGCCAGCAGCACTCCAACCGGGACTAATAACACTGAAGCTTTCTTT.

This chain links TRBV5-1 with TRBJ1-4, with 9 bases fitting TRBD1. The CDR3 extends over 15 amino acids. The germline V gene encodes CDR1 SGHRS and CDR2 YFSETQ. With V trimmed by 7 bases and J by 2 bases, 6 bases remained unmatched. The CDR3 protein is CASAGQGNTNEKLFF. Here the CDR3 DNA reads TGCGCCAGCGCCGGACAGGGGAATACTAATGAAAAACTGTTTTTT. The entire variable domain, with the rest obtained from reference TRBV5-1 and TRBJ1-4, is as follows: KAGVTQTPRYLIKTRGQQVTLSCSPISGHRSVSWYQQTPGQGLQFLFEYFSETQRNKGNFPGRFSGRQFSNSRSEMNVSTLELGDSALYLCASAGQGNTNEKLFFGSGTQLSVL.